This entry lists 11 T cell receptor beta chains sequenced from one sample in a study of beta chain features in type 1 diabetes. Their recognized antigens are unknown. Findings and limits, study-wide: People with Type 1 diabetes carried modestly yet significantly shorter TCRB CDR3s in all four CD4+ subsets.

TCRB transcripts that were expressed got sequenced, as all of the isolated RNA had been reverse transcribed. Produced via immunoSEQ multiplex PCR; TCRdb's table is partial and in-frame only. Among a few hundred thousand clones listed, around 16% were seen once. Specimen: naive CD4+ T cells from blood. These receptors originate from a young man with type 1 diabetes.

This rearrangement joins TRBV9 to TRBJ2-5; 8 nucleotides match TRBD1. Trimming at V came to 4 bases and at J to 1 base, leaving 6 bases not matched to a gene. The CDR3 is 15 residues long. Germline V gene data show CDR1 as SGDLS and CDR2 as YYNGEE. DNA for the CDR3: TGTGCCAGCAGCCTAACGGACAGGGCCCAAGAGACCCAGTACTTC. Translation gives CASSLTDRAQETQYF.

The chain employs TRBV7-3 and TRBJ2-1; D might be TRBD1 or TRBD2, each matching 5 bases. Germline assignment: CDR1 SGHTA and CDR2 FQGTGA. The V end was cut by 6 bases, the J end by 4 bases, with 16 bases between. The CDR3 consists of 15 residues. Written as DNA, the CDR3 is TGTGCCAGCAGGGGGACGGGACGCCAATACAATGAGCAGTTCTTC. Translating it yields CASRGTGRQYNEQFF.

A few counts support this clone. This chain joins TRBV29-1 and TRBJ2-1, with TRBD2 matching 11 bases. The CDR3 consists of 14 residues. V shed 6 bases, J shed 4 bases, and the junction held 5 bases outside the gene matches. CDR1 and CDR2 (germline): SQVTM, ANQGSEA. Written as DNA, the CDR3 is TGCAGCGTGGATACTAGCGGGAGTTACAATGAGCAGTTCTTC. It encodes CSVDTSGSYNEQFF.

This clone appeared a few times. The V and J genes are TRBV10-2 and TRBJ2-2, with D perhaps matching TRBD2 (6 bases). Germline CDR1 reads WSHSY; CDR2 reads SAAADI. This CDR3 is 15 amino acids long. V was shortened by 4 bases and J by 3 bases, with 12 bases between the two germline ends. CDR3 region: CASSVREPYTGELFF. Written as DNA, the CDR3 is TGCGCCAGCAGTGTTCGGGAGCCATACACCGGGGAGCTGTTTTTT.

This clone was recorded a few times. This chain connects TRBV28 to TRBJ2-7; tentatively, D is TRBD1 (6 bases). CDR3 length: 14 amino acids. Germline V gene data show CDR1 as MDHEN and CDR2 as SYDVKM. V dropped 5 bases and J dropped 3 bases, with 14 bases sitting between them. The CDR3 DNA reads as TGTGCCAGCAGTACACCGACAGGTCTCTACGAGCAGTACTTC. This translates into CASSTPTGLYEQYF.

This clone was seen more than once but under ten times. This rearrangement joins TRBV5-6 to TRBJ2-4, with 12 nucleotides matching TRBD2. With V trimmed by 3 bases and J by 8 bases, 6 bases remained unmatched. Looked up from germline, CDR1 is SGHDT and CDR2 is YYEEEE. This CDR3 contains 15 residues. CDR3 in DNA: TGTGCCAGCAGCTCTCGGACTAGCGGGATCGACATTCAGTACTTC. Amino acid sequence: CASSSRTSGIDIQYF.

This clone was counted only a few times. The chain has TRBV28 and TRBJ2-3; 10 bases fit TRBD2. Trimming cost V 9 bases and J 4 bases; bases outside gene matches: 10. There are 15 residues in the CDR3. The germline V gene encodes CDR1 MDHEN and CDR2 SYDVKM. Written as DNA, the CDR3 is TGTGCCAGTTGGACGAGCGGGAGGGGCGCAGATACGCAGTATTTT. It encodes CASWTSGRGADTQYF. Full variable domain (rest looked up from reference TRBV28 and TRBJ2-3): DVKVTQSSRYLVKRTGEKVFLECVQDMDHENMFWYRQDPGLGLRLIYFSYDVKMKEKGDIPEGYSVSREKKERFSLILESASTNQTSMYLCASWTSGRGADTQYFGPGTRLTVL.

V usage is TRBV5-4 and J usage is TRBJ2-1; TRBD2 matches 8 bases. Germline trimming cut 3 bases from V and 6 bases from J; bases unmatched to any gene: 5. This CDR3 has 14 residues. CDR1 SGHNT and CDR2 YYREEE come from the germline V gene (reference sequence). This CDR3 is CASSSKRESNEQFF. In nucleotides, the CDR3 is TGTGCCAGCAGCTCGAAGCGGGAGAGCAATGAGCAGTTCTTC. The whole variable domain, filled in from reference TRBV5-4 and TRBJ2-1, reads ETGVTQSPTHLIKTRGQQVTLRCSSQSGHNTVSWYQQALGQGPQFIFQYYREEENGRGNFPPRFSGLQFPNYSSELNVNALELDDSALYLCASSSKRESNEQFFGPGTRLTVL.

The rearrangement links TRBV7-9 to TRBJ1-2; TRBD1 might be the D (5 bases). Germline V CDR1 and CDR2: SEHNR, FQNEAQ (reference sequence). This CDR3 is built from 14 residues. V was shortened by 5 bases and J by 4 bases, with 14 bases between the two germline ends. The DNA for the CDR3 is TGTGCCAGCAGCGCGGACACCTTCCGCTATGGCTACACCTTC. Translation gives CASSADTFRYGYTF.

This clone has more than one count but fewer than ten. The CDR3 bases are TGTGCCATCAGTGAGTGGGGGACAGGGGGACACAATGAGCAGTTCTTC. Protein: CAISEWGTGGHNEQFF. The chain is built from TRBV10-3 and TRBJ2-1, with 11 bases matching TRBD1. CDR3 length equals 16 residues. V lost 1 base and J lost 5; bases outside the gene matches: 4. Germline V CDR1 and CDR2: ENHRY, SYGVKD.

This clone was detected only a few times. This chain joins TRBV30 and TRBJ1-1; D may be TRBD1 (6 bases). In germline, CDR1 is GTSNPN, CDR2 SVGIG (reference sequence). The CDR3 covers 12 residues. V was shortened by 5 bases and J by 4 bases, with 11 bases between the two germline ends. The CDR3 sequence is CAWGQGSTEAFF. The CDR3 DNA reads as TGTGCCTGGGGTCAGGGGAGCACTGAAGCTTTCTTT. Together with reference TRBV30 and TRBJ1-1, the CDR3 gives the full variable domain: SQTIHQWPATLVQPVGSPLSLECTVEGTSNPNLYWYRQAAGRGLQLLFYSVGIGQISSEVPQNLSASRPQDRQFILSSKKLLLSDSGFYLCAWGQGSTEAFFGQGTRLTVV.